This TCR beta chain came from a study of human T cells and chemical hapten exposure. Study-wide context: Donors were sensitized with 2% DPC on the upper inner arm. Small pooled library volume differences chiefly drove per-sample TCR yield variation.

Each CDR3 protein gets one entry after TCRdb re-called the RACE reads with MiXCR. The table shows 150,000 to 200,000 distinct CDR3 sequences, with 24% occurring only once. Time point noted: patch test 3, about 24 weeks after DPC sensitization. Sample treatment: therapeutic diphenylcyclopropenone sensitization with weekly scalp DPC. Study conclusions and caveats: Versus controls, significantly more large CDR3 similarity clusters arose from expanded TCRs.

Trimming removed 4 bases from V and 6 bases from J, with 12 bases in between. Per the germline V gene, CDR1 is SNHLY and CDR2 is FYNNEI. This CDR3 contains 13 residues. Turning to this clonotype: Antigen specificity is unknown.

V gene TRBV2 combines with J gene TRBJ1-1; maybe TRBD1 (5 bases). This TCR was sampled from a woman aged 40 to 50 with alopecia areata. Some clones in this sample may be carry-over from other donors' samples. The specimen was whole blood, collected in connection with sensitization to the hapten diphenylcyclopropenone (DPC). CDR3 amino acids: CASSALAGAEAFF. Here the CDR3 DNA reads TGTGCCAGCAGTGCCTTAGCGGGGGCTGAAGCTTTCTTT. The variable domain in full, with the rest retrieved from reference TRBV2 and TRBJ1-1, is EPEVTQTPSHQVTQMGQEVILRCVPISNHLYFYWYRQILGQKVEFLVSFYNNEISEKSEIFDDQFSVERPDGSNFTLKIRSTKLEDSAMYFCASSALAGAEAFFGQGTRLTVV.